This T cell receptor beta chain is drawn from a study of T cell responses to AZD1222 COVID-19 vaccine. Study as a whole: Second doses at about 4 or about 12 weeks were pooled.

As concerns this clone: Its antigen is as yet unknown.

Produced via immunoSEQ multiplex PCR; TCRdb's table is partial and in-frame only. The sample has approximately 140,000 clones, 94% seen once. The CDR3 runs to 13 residues. V was trimmed by 0 bases and J by 4 bases, leaving 4 bases between them. Germline loops: CDR1 SEHNR, CDR2 FQNEAQ (reference sequence). Overall study findings and caveats: Clonal diversity was possibly underestimated, and the donors were mostly white British, with more females. Targeting of unmutated variant regions was reportedly seen in nearly half of spike-specific TCRs. Seropositive AZD1222 recipients at baseline numbered only 6 or 7.

The clonotype was recovered from an adult in good health. The chain couples TRBV7-9 to TRBJ1-3; no reliable D call. The sequencing here drew on peripheral blood, taken on day 0 of AZD1222 vaccination. The CDR3 DNA sequence: TGTGCCAGCAGCTTAGCTTTCGGAAACACCATATATTTT. Its protein product is CASSLAFGNTIYF.